This note documents a single T cell receptor beta chain sequence. It lacks a known antigen. There are no base qualities to consult, and no much larger clone falls within one base. The source of the sample is a study of shared clonotypes between healthy human individuals (dated by TCRdb to 2019 to 2021). About the investigation overall: A few men and a couple of women, aged 18 to 49 years, made up the cohort. Blood TCR repertoires of a handful of healthy adults were deeply sequenced to estimate repertoire size and the extent of clonotype sharing between individuals. To increase sequencing depth and limit assay-specific biases, different laboratories used diverse techniques to prepare libraries and sequence TCR repertoires. Per donor, leukapheresis produced somewhere between about 0.8 and 9 billion PBMCs. For each donor, CD4 naive and CD4 memory were each given three plates, CD8 naive was given two plates, and CD8 memory was given one plate.

Donors were healthy HIV-negative adults with no recently reported acute infections or vaccinations. Every donor was a Caucasian adult residing in Nashville, Tennessee, USA. CD4+ T cells were enriched by magnetic negative selection, after which naive cells were positively selected on CD45RA and the negative fraction was taken as the memory subset. Blood was collected by leukapheresis, and PBMCs were isolated by Ficoll-Histopaque density gradient centrifugation and then cryopreserved in liquid nitrogen vapor phase. Purity and quantity of every magnetically sorted T cell population were checked by analytical flow cytometry. Genomic DNA was isolated from every sorted fraction and measured by UV absorbance on a Nanodrop 2000c. Here is what the overall study found, with its caveats: Because the study included a small number of donors, the genetic and exposure-history diversity represented was limited. Higher generation probabilities were observed for clonotypes shared by all four sorted-subset donors than for non-shared clonotypes. Based on pairwise subsampling, the degree of clonotype sharing among donors was expected to be affected by sequencing depth. Incomplete sequencing was indicated by rarefaction of sorted-subset datasets, despite the large sequencing depth. Approximately 5% of naive CD4, 3% to 4% of naive CD8, approximately 2% of memory CD4, and around 0.4% of memory CD8 clonotypes were shared across several donors. Sampling was limited to blood, and TCR repertoires in tissue likely differ from TCR repertoires in blood. Naive subsets generally had larger estimated clonotype richness than memory subsets.

V is pared back by 4 bases and J by 1 base, with 13 bases lying between the germline termini. From cysteine to phenylalanine, the CDR3 is 15 amino acids long. Only the CDR3 region is kept as DNA, spanning 45 bases read in frame from base 1. CDR1 SQVTM and CDR2 ANQGSEA are derived from the germline V gene. TCR CDR3 regions were amplified from genomic DNA by multiplex PCR using the deep immunoSEQ assay. Extracted genomic DNA from each cell subset was distributed evenly across all wells of several immunoSEQ 96-well plates, and each plate was treated as a replicate. Each replicate PCR for sorted subsets received around 200 ng genomic DNA, equal to about 30,000 T cell genomes. Purified libraries were measured with a Qubit 3.0 fluorometer, size-checked on a Bioanalyzer 2100, and measured again with the KAPA Library Quantification kit. Every immunoSEQ 96-well plate was sequenced on a dedicated single-read 150-cycle Illumina NextSeq 550 flow cell. Regarding the original processing steps: Because only junctional sequences without quality scores were contained in the immunoSEQ output, filtering matching that applied to full-length reads could not be performed. Sequences were annotated with PyIR, a Python wrapper for IgBLAST v1.9, using IMGT germline references to assign V/J genes and CDR3. Reads were removed for weak V/J assignments (E-value above 1e-6), missing CDR3, stop codons, out-of-frame junctions, or ambiguous translated residues. A V3J clonotype was defined by an identical inferred V gene, J gene, and CDR3 amino acid sequence. The percentage overlap between two repertoires was calculated by dividing the number of shared unique clonotypes by the size of the smaller repertoire. Richness of each repertoire was evaluated using RTK rarefaction, the Chao1 estimator, and Recon v2.1 estimates of unobserved clonotypes. For all TCRbeta clonotypes obtained by the gDNA method from four donors, generation probabilities were computed with OLGA. Entries here come from immuneACCESS through TCRdb and include only in-frame sequences with V and J called. Some clones fail to appear in such tables; in the studies checked, an unresolved V gene covers under half of the shortfall, and the cause of the remainder is unknown. That table furnishes V, J and clone size, whereas the DNA furnished D and trimming. The sample table lists roughly 1.4 million clones, approximately 98.5% of them with a count of one. The top ten clones comprise 0.3% to 0.45% of the sample.

The V and J genes are TRBV29-1 and TRBJ2-2, and TRBD2 may be the D gene, going by 6 matching bases. Sequencing was done on a sample of naive CD4+ T cells sorted from blood. In the paper's terms, the cell subset or site label means: CD45RA+ positively selected. This sequence originates from a man aged 30 to 45 in good health. CDR3 region: CSVAARGMNTGELFF. The DNA sequence follows: TGCAGCGTTGCCGCCCGGGGGATGAACACCGGGGAGCTGTTTTTT.